This T cell receptor beta chain was captured by sequencing in a study of prognosis after radiotherapy for stage I lung cancer. Two-round multiplex PCR amplified TCR beta CDR3 from genomic DNA. Round-one PCR had primers specific to each TRBV and TRBJ gene. TCRdb fed the multiplex PCR reads into MiXCR, producing one record per CDR3 protein. The sample lists fewer than 40,000 distinct CDR3 sequences; roughly a third were seen once. This clonotype was detected many times. CDR1 and CDR2 (germline): KGHSH, LQKENI. This CDR3 is built from 14 residues. V dropped 4 bases and J dropped 4 bases, with 11 bases sitting between them.

The input for sequencing was PBMCs, taken before or after stereotactic body radiation therapy (not recorded which). This sequence was found in a donor over 45 with non-small cell lung cancer. The chain carries TRBV18 and TRBJ1-5, with D perhaps TRBD1 (6 bases). In DNA, the CDR3 is TGTGCCAGCTCACGGGGGAGGGGGAATCAGCCCCAGCATTTT. It specifies CASSRGRGNQPQHF.